This TCR beta chain was obtained from a study of blood T cell repertoires in COVID-19. Study at large: Donors in the United States, Italy and Spain gave samples during acute or convalescent COVID-19. The analysed material was cDNA or gDNA that came from T cells, B-cell-depleted T cells, or PBMCs.

CDR1 and CDR2 (germline): SGHRS, YFSETQ. The V and J ends lost 1 base and 8 bases respectively, with 12 bases between them. The CDR3 totals 14 residues. Original analysis: Amplified reference gene primers provided the basis for estimating nucleated cell counts. The table came from immunoSEQ multiplex PCR; TCRdb's copy has only in-frame clones and leaves some out. V, J and clone size are taken as reported in that table, and D and trimming were inferred from the DNA itself. The sample consists of 28,000 or so clones, roughly 88% of them appearing once. Sequenced input: peripheral blood. The V gene is TRBV5-1, the J gene TRBJ1-4; the D gene is possibly TRBD1 (6 bases). The sequence was obtained from a human donor in a cohort sampled during active COVID-19. The CDR3 reads CASSLQGPWEKLFF. CDR3 sequence (DNA): TGCGCCAGCAGCTTGCAGGGGCCTTGGGAAAAACTGTTTTTT.